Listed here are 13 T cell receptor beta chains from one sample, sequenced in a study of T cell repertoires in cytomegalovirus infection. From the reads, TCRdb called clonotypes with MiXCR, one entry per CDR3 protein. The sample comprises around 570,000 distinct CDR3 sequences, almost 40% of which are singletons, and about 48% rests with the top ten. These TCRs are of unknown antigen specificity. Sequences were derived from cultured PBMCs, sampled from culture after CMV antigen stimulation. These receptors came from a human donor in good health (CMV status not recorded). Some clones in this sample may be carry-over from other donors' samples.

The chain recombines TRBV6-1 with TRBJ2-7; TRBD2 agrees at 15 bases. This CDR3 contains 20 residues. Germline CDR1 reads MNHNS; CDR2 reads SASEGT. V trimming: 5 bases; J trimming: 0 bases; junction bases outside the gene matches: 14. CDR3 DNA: TGTGCCAGCAGTAACCCGGGACTAGCGGGGGGTCGATCCGCCTCCTACGAGCAGTACTTC. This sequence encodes CASSNPGLAGGRSASYEQYF.

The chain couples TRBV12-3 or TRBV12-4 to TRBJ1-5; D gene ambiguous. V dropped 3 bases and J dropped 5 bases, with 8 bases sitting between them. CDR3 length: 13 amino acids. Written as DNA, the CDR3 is TGTGCCAGCAGTTTTGGCGAGGATCAGCCCCAGCATTTT. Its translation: CASSFGEDQPQHF.

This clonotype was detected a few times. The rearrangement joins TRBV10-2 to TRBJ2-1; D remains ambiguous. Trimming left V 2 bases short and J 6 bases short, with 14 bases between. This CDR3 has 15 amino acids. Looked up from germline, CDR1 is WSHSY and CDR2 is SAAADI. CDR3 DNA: TGCGCCAGCAGTGAGCGAAGGAGCCCAGGCAATGAGCAGTTCTTC. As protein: CASSERRSPGNEQFF.

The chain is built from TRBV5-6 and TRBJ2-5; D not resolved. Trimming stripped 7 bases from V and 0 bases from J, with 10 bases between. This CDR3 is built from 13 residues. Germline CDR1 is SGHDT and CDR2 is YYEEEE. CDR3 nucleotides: TGTGCCAGCGCGGTCCGGTACCAAGAGACCCAGTACTTC. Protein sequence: CASAVRYQETQYF. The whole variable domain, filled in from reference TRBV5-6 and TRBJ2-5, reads DAGVTQSPTHLIKTRGQQVTLRCSPKSGHDTVSWYQQALGQGPQFIFQYYEEEERQRGNFPDRFSGHQFPNYSSELNVNALLLGDSALYLCASAVRYQETQYFGPGTRLLVL.

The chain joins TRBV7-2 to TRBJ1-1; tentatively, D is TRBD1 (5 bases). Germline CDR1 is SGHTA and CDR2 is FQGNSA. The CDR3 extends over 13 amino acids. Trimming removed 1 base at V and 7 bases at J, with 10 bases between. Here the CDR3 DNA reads TGTGCCAGCAGCTTAGGGGGCGTCGGTGAAGCTTTCTTT. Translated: CASSLGGVGEAFF.

CDR3 loop: CASSLGRGPVYNEQFF. The CDR3 DNA reads TGTGCCAGCAGCTTAGGTCGCGGGCCTGTCTACAATGAGCAGTTCTTC. V usage is TRBV11-2 and J usage is TRBJ2-1; TRBD2 might be the D (5 bases). Per the germline V gene, CDR1 is SGHAT and CDR2 is FQNNGV. Trimming pared 1 base from V and 3 bases from J, leaving 13 bases between. This CDR3 spans 16 amino acids.

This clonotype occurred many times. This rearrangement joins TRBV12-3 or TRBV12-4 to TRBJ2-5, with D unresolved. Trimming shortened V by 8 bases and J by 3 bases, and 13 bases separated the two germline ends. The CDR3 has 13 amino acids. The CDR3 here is CASHWDREETQYF. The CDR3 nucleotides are TGTGCCAGCCATTGGGATAGAGAAGAGACCCAGTACTTC.

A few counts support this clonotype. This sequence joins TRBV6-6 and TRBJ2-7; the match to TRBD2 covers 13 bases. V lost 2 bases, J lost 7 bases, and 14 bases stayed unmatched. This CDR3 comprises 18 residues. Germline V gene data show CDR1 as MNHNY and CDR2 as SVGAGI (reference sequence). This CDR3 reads CASSYLRTSGSTRGEQYF. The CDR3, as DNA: TGTGCCAGCAGTTACCTCCGGACTAGCGGGAGTACGCGGGGGGAGCAGTACTTC.

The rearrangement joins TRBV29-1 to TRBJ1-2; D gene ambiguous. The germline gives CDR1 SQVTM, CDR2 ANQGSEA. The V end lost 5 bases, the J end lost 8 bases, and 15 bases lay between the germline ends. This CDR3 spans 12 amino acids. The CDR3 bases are TGCAGCGTTAGAACGGGGTATATAGGCTACACCTTC. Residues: CSVRTGYIGYTF.

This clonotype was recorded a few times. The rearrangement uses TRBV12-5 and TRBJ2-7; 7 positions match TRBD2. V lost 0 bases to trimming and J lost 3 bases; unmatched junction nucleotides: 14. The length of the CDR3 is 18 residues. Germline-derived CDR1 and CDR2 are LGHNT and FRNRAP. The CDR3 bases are TGTGCTAGTGGTTTGGTAACCGGCGGGGGTACACGCTTCTACGAGCAGTACTTC. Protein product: CASGLVTGGGTRFYEQYF. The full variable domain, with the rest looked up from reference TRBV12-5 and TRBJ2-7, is DARVTQTPRHKVTEMGQEVTMRCQPILGHNTVFWYRQTMMQGLELLAYFRNRAPLDDSGMPKDRFSAEMPDATLATLKIQPSEPRDSAVYFCASGLVTGGGTRFYEQYFGPGTRLTVT.

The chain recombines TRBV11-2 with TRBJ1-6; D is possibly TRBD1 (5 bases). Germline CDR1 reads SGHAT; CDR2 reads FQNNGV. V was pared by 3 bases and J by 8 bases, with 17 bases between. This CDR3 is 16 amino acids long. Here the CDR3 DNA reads TGTGCCAGCAGCTTGCAGGGCGGAGGGTATGATTCACCCCTCCACTTT. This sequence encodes CASSLQGGGYDSPLHF.

The CDR3 DNA follows: TGTGCCAGCAGCCGAGGGCCTGAAGCTTTCTTT. Its translation is CASSRGPEAFF. This chain uses TRBV7-6 with TRBJ1-1; no clear D. Germline lookup yields CDR1 SGHVS and CDR2 FNYEAQ. The CDR3 covers 11 residues. Trimming took off 5 bases at V and 6 bases at J, with 7 bases between the two ends.

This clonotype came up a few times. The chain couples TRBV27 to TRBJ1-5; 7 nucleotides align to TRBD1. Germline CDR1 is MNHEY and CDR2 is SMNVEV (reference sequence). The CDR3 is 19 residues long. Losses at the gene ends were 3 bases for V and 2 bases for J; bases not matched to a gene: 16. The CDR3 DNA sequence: TGTGCCAGCAGTTTGTCCGCGGAGGGGGCAGTTTTCGGCAATCAGCCCCAGCATTTT. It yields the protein CASSLSAEGAVFGNQPQHF.